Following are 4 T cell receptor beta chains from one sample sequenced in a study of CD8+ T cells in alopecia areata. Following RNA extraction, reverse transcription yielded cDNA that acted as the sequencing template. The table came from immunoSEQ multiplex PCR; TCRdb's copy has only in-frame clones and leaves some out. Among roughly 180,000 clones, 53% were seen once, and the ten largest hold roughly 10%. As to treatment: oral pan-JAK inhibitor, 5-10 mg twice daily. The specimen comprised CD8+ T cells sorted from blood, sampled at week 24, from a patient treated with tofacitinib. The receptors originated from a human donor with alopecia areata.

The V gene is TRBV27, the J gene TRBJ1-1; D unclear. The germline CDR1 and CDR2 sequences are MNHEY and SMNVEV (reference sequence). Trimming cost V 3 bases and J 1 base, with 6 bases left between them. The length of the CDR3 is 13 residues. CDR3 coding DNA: TGTGCCAGCAGTTTGTACTCGAACACTGAAGCTTTCTTT. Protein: CASSLYSNTEAFF.

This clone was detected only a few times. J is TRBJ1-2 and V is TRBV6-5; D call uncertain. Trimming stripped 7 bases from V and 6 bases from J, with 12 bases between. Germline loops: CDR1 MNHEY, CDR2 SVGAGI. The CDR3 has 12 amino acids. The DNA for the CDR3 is TGTGCCAGCACCCACGGAAGAGATGGCTACACCTTC. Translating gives CASTHGRDGYTF.

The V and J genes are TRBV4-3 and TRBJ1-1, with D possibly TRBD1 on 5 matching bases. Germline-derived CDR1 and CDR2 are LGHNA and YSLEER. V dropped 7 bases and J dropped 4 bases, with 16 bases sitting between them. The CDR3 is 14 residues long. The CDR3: CASTPVGLSTEAFF. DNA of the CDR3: TGCGCCAGCACCCCCGTGGGGCTGAGCACTGAAGCTTTCTTT.

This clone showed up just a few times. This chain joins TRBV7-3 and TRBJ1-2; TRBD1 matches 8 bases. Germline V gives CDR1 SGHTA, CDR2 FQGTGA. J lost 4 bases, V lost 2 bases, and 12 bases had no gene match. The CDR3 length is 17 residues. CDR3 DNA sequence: TGTGCCAGCAGCTTATACCCCGGACAGGGAGAGTTCTATGGCTACACCTTC. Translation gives CASSLYPGQGEFYGYTF.